These 13 T cell receptor beta chains originate from one sample sequenced in a study of T cell responses to AZD1222 COVID-19 vaccine. Produced via immunoSEQ multiplex PCR; TCRdb's table is partial and in-frame only. The sample carries 90,000 to 110,000 clones, around 87% recorded once. The sequenced sample was peripheral blood, obtained 28 days after the second AZD1222 dose. The receptors here all came from an adult who received the AZD1222 COVID-19 vaccine.

The J gene is TRBJ1-2, the V gene TRBV6-2 or TRBV6-3; the D is unclear. CDR1 is MNHEY and CDR2 is SVGEGT in the germline V gene. Trimming removed 2 bases at V and 6 bases at J, with 4 bases between. This CDR3 spans 11 amino acids. This CDR3 reads CASSYGDGYTF. The CDR3 nucleotides are TGTGCCAGCAGTTACGGGGATGGCTACACCTTC.

V gene TRBV9 combines with J gene TRBJ1-1, with D possibly matching TRBD1 (6 bases). The V gene's germline CDR1 is SGDLS and CDR2 YYNGEE. This CDR3 has 15 residues. Trimming removed 0 bases at V and 1 base at J, with 10 bases between. The CDR3 coding sequence is TGTGCCAGCAGCGTAGGTCCAGGGGAGAACACTGAAGCTTTCTTT. Residues: CASSVGPGENTEAFF. The complete variable domain, with remaining parts taken from reference TRBV9 and TRBJ1-1, reads DSGVTQTPKHLITATGQRVTLRCSPRSGDLSVYWYQQSLDQGLQFLIQYYNGEERAKGNILERFSAQQFPDLHSELNLSSLELGDSALYFCASSVGPGENTEAFFGQGTRLTVV.

This clone turned up a few times. The rearrangement uses TRBV9 and TRBJ1-4; 9 bases map to TRBD1. This CDR3 has 15 residues. Trimming at V came to 3 bases and at J to 5 bases, leaving 5 bases not matched to a gene. Germline CDR1 is SGDLS and CDR2 is YYNGEE. CDR3 protein: CASSATGGNNEKLFF. The CDR3 DNA reads as TGTGCCAGCAGCGCGACAGGGGGGAACAATGAAAAACTGTTTTTT. Based on the CDR3 plus reference TRBV9 and TRBJ1-4, the full variable domain is DSGVTQTPKHLITATGQRVTLRCSPRSGDLSVYWYQQSLDQGLQFLIQYYNGEERAKGNILERFSAQQFPDLHSELNLSSLELGDSALYFCASSATGGNNEKLFFGSGTQLSVL.

This rearrangement joins TRBV6-5 to TRBJ1-2; D remains unclear. Germline CDR1 is MNHEY and CDR2 is SVGAGI. V was pared by 0 bases and J by 4 bases, with 6 bases between. CDR3 length: 13 amino acids. The CDR3 DNA reads TGTGCCAGCAGTTACTCGATTCGCTATGGCTACACCTTC. As protein: CASSYSIRYGYTF.

This clone was recorded once. The V gene is TRBV30, the J gene TRBJ1-1; D gene uncertain. V lost 4 bases and J 1 base, leaving 10 bases between the germline ends. Germline CDR1 GTSNPN, CDR2 SVGIG (reference sequence). The CDR3 totals 13 residues. The CDR3 loop reads CAWKDQKNTEAFF. CDR3 sequence (DNA): TGTGCCTGGAAGGACCAGAAGAACACTGAAGCTTTCTTT.

This chain uses TRBV2 with TRBJ1-2, with D perhaps matching TRBD1 (5 bases). This CDR3 comprises 13 residues. Trimming removed 1 base at V and 6 bases at J, with 9 bases between. Germline V gene sequence: CDR1 SNHLY, CDR2 FYNNEI. This chain's CDR3 is CASSEVQGDGYTF. CDR3 sequence (DNA): TGTGCCAGCAGTGAAGTTCAGGGTGATGGCTACACCTTC.

This clone has a handful of counts. The chain joins TRBV27 to TRBJ1-4; D may be TRBD1 (5 bases). The CDR3 sequence is 15 residues long. V was shortened by 2 bases and J by 5 bases, with 12 bases between the two germline ends. Germline CDR1 is MNHEY and CDR2 is SMNVEV (reference sequence). This CDR3 is CASSLRGRVNEKLFF. The CDR3 region has the DNA TGTGCCAGCAGTTTAAGGGGCAGGGTGAATGAAAAACTGTTTTTT.

Remarks on this clone: At one of its ends the junction is not consistent with the germline gene, which may arise from a read error. This rearrangement joins TRBV18 to TRBJ2-3; 9 nucleotides match TRBD1. The CDR3 has 16 amino acids. Germline V gene lookup returns CDR1 KGHSH and CDR2 LQKENI. CDR3 residues: CASSPRGQGSTDTQYF. The CDR3 nucleotides read TGTGCCAGCTCCCCACGGGGACAGGGATCAACAGATACGCAGTATTTT.

The chain uses TRBV27 and TRBJ2-5, with 9 nucleotides matching TRBD1. Trimming cost V 6 bases and J 5 bases; bases outside gene matches: 10. The CDR3 spans 15 residues. Per germline, CDR1 MNHEY and CDR2 SMNVEV (reference sequence). CDR3: CASRSKDRGEETQYF. In nucleotides, the CDR3 is TGTGCCAGCAGATCAAAGGACAGGGGTGAGGAGACCCAGTACTTC.

This clone was counted a few times. This chain uses TRBV15 with TRBJ1-6; weak D call: TRBD1 (5 bases). Trimming removed 5 bases from V and 8 bases from J, with 19 bases in between. This CDR3 spans 16 amino acids. The V gene's germline CDR1 is LNHNV and CDR2 YYDKDF (reference sequence). The CDR3 protein is CATSLNTGTGYSPLHF. The CDR3 DNA reads as TGTGCCACCAGCCTGAACACAGGAACGGGTTATTCACCCCTCCACTTT.

This clone was observed a handful of times. CDR3 amino acids: CASSPVSGRFRNEQFF. The DNA for the CDR3 is TGTGCCAGCAGCCCTGTCTCGGGGAGGTTTCGCAATGAGCAGTTCTTC. The V gene is TRBV11-3, the J gene TRBJ2-1; D is possibly TRBD2 (6 bases). The germline V gene has CDR1 SGHNT and CDR2 YENEEA. There are 16 residues in the CDR3. Trimming took off 5 bases at V and 6 bases at J, with 20 bases between the two ends. Filled out from reference TRBV11-3 and TRBJ2-1, the complete variable domain reads EAGVVQSPRYKIIEKKQPVAFWCNPISGHNTLYWYLQNLGQGPELLIRYENEEAVDDSQLPKDRFSAERLKGVDSTLKIQPAELGDSAVYLCASSPVSGRFRNEQFFGPGTRLTVL.

The rearrangement uses TRBV15 and TRBJ1-2; 7 bases map to TRBD1. CDR1 and CDR2 from the germline V gene are LNHNV and YYDKDF (reference sequence). This CDR3 contains 14 residues. After removal of 2 bases from V and 8 bases from J, the junction contained 8 bases not matched to a gene. CDR3 in amino acids: CATSRSDRVGGYTF. CDR3 coding DNA: TGTGCCACCAGCAGATCCGACAGGGTTGGCGGCTACACCTTC.

The CDR3 bases are TGTGCCAGCAGGGAGGGACGGAACTCTGGAAACACCATATATTTT. It translates to CASREGRNSGNTIYF. The chain uses TRBV5-5 and TRBJ1-3; tentatively, D is TRBD1 (5 bases). Germline V gene lookup returns CDR1 SGHKS and CDR2 YYEKEE (reference sequence). Trimming removed 5 bases at V and 0 bases at J, with 12 bases between. This CDR3 spans 15 amino acids. Filled out from reference TRBV5-5 and TRBJ1-3, the complete variable domain reads DAGVTQSPTHLIKTRGQQVTLRCSPISGHKSVSWYQQVLGQGPQFIFQYYEKEERGRGNFPDRFSARQFPNYSSELNVNALLLGDSALYLCASREGRNSGNTIYFGEGSWLTVV.